The 9 T cell receptor beta chains reported below all come from one sample, sequenced in a study of T cell responses to AZD1222 COVID-19 vaccine. The assay was immunoSEQ multiplex PCR, and TCRdb's table has in-frame clones only and misses some. This sample has some 150,000 clones, with almost 85% found just once. The source was peripheral blood, collected 28 days after the second dose of the MenACWY control vaccine. These receptors were collected from an adult who received the MenACWY meningococcal vaccine as a control.

The chain carries TRBV5-1 and TRBJ1-4; D is undetermined. CDR1 and CDR2 (germline): SGHRS, YFSETQ. Trimming took 0 bases from V and 0 from J, leaving 6 bases between them. This CDR3 comprises 15 residues. CDR3 residues: CASSLETATNEKLFF. CDR3 nucleotide sequence: TGCGCCAGCAGCTTGGAGACGGCAACTAATGAAAAACTGTTTTTT.

The chain is built from TRBV30 and TRBJ1-2; 7 nucleotides line up with TRBD1. Germline V gene data show CDR1 as GTSNPN and CDR2 as SVGIG (reference sequence). CDR3 length: 17 amino acids. The ends lost 0 bases at V and 2 bases at J; junction bases unmatched: 12. This chain's CDR3 is CAWSVRPTGARNYGYTF. As DNA, the CDR3 is TGTGCCTGGAGTGTACGCCCCACAGGGGCCCGCAACTATGGCTACACCTTC.

This clone was seen a handful of times. V is TRBV6-6 and J is TRBJ2-7; D unresolved. Germline CDR1 is MNHNY and CDR2 is SVGAGI (reference sequence). Trimming took off 4 bases at V and 0 bases at J, with 13 bases between the two ends. The CDR3 is 15 amino acids. This CDR3 reads CASSSPTLSSYEQYF. The CDR3 region has the DNA TGTGCCAGCAGTTCTCCCACACTGAGCTCCTACGAGCAGTACTTC.

The V call is TRBV18, the J call TRBJ2-7; 7 bases fit TRBD1. Losses at the gene ends were 2 bases for V and 5 bases for J; bases not matched to a gene: 21. The CDR3 loop spans 19 amino acids. Germline-derived CDR1 and CDR2 are KGHSH and LQKENI. The CDR3 spells CASSPTTGKRPFSTHEQYV. The DNA of the CDR3 is TGTGCCAGCTCACCAACGACAGGGAAGAGACCCTTTTCTACCCACGAGCAGTACGTC.

This chain connects TRBV6-5 to TRBJ1-1, with TRBD1 identical over 7 bases. This CDR3 region has 14 residues. V shed 7 bases, J shed 6 bases, and the junction held 11 bases outside the gene matches. Germline-derived CDR1 and CDR2 are MNHEY and SVGAGI. DNA of the CDR3: TGTGCCAGCAAATTACAGGGAGGGGGCTCTGAAGCTTTCTTT. Amino acids: CASKLQGGGSEAFF.

The rearrangement uses TRBV23-1 and TRBJ2-3; D is uncertain. TRBV23-1 is known as an ORF, though its function is uncertain. CDR3 length: 14 residues. V was pared by 0 bases and J by 0 bases, with 4 bases between. In DNA, the CDR3 is TGCGCCAGCAGTCAATCGACCAGCACAGATACGCAGTATTTT. The encoded protein is CASSQSTSTDTQYF.

The V call is TRBV5-1, the J call TRBJ2-5; maybe TRBD2 (6 bases). This CDR3 region has 16 residues. Germline lookup yields CDR1 SGHRS and CDR2 YFSETQ. V was cut by 0 bases and J by 0 bases, with 12 bases left in between. This chain's CDR3 is CASSLAVSGYQETQYF. DNA of the CDR3: TGCGCCAGCAGCTTGGCAGTTAGCGGCTACCAAGAGACCCAGTACTTC.

The chain employs TRBV5-1 and TRBJ2-1; TRBD1 aligns across 8 bases. The CDR3 length is 15 residues. Germline CDR1 reads SGHRS; CDR2 reads YFSETQ. V lost 0 bases, J lost 8 bases, and 7 bases stayed unmatched. This CDR3 is CASSLVGQGSYEQFF. The DNA of the CDR3 is TGCGCCAGCAGCTTGGTCGGACAGGGTAGCTATGAGCAGTTCTTC.

This chain links TRBV7-9 with TRBJ2-1; 10 nucleotides line up with TRBD2. V dropped 0 bases and J dropped 8; count of bases not matched to a gene: 7. This CDR3 spans 16 amino acids. Per germline, CDR1 SEHNR and CDR2 FQNEAQ (reference sequence). CDR3 amino acids: CASSLAASGSRYEQFF. The CDR3 region has the DNA TGTGCCAGCAGCTTAGCGGCTAGCGGGAGTAGGTATGAGCAGTTCTTC.